Sequencing of this T cell receptor (beta chain) was carried out in a study of radiation and T cells in renal cell carcinoma. There are 14 residues in the CDR3. Germline loops: CDR1 MRHNA, CDR2 SNTAGT. Trimming removed 2 bases from V and 2 bases from J, with 4 bases in between. Data came from immunoSEQ multiplex PCR; TCRdb stores just in-frame clones and leaves some out. The table has about 140,000 clones, roughly 83% seen once; the top ten hold around a quarter. Documented time point: baseline pretreatment blood. Treatment here: 15 Gy SBRT to primary tumor, nephrectomy 4 weeks later. J is TRBJ2-6 and V is TRBV6-4; no reliable D call. This clonotype was sampled from a woman aged 50 to 60 with renal cell carcinoma. The sequencing here drew on blood, taken from a patient whose treatment included radiotherapy and nephrectomy. CDR3 nucleotides: TGTGCCAGCAGTGACGAACCTGGGGCCAACGTCCTGACTTTC. Protein sequence: CASSDEPGANVLTF.